The present T cell receptor beta chain was sequenced within a study of blood T cell repertoires in COVID-19. For the study at large: Among Cohort 3 donors, those recovered had two negative PCRs, clearance, or symptom resolution.

Clones were sequenced by immunoSEQ multiplex PCR, and TCRdb holds only the in-frame ones, with some missing. Of 350,000 to 400,000 clones detected, about 87% appear once; the ten largest clones hold around 1.9%. Germline CDR1 reads SGHAT; CDR2 reads FQNNGV. J gave up 4 bases and V 1 base, and 6 bases lay outside the gene matches. The CDR3 is 17 amino acids. Participants had their cohort set by participant-reported clinical history. This chain connects TRBV11-2 to TRBJ2-2; 10 bases fit TRBD1. The sample consisted of PBMCs or T cells enriched from blood (not recorded which). This receptor was identified in a man aged 40-55 years in a cohort exposed to, infected with or recovered from COVID-19 (not recorded which). In nucleotides, the CDR3 is TGTGCCAGCAGCTTAGCTGTCGACAGGGGGCGCACCGGGGAGCTGTTTTTT. It specifies CASSLAVDRGRTGELFF.